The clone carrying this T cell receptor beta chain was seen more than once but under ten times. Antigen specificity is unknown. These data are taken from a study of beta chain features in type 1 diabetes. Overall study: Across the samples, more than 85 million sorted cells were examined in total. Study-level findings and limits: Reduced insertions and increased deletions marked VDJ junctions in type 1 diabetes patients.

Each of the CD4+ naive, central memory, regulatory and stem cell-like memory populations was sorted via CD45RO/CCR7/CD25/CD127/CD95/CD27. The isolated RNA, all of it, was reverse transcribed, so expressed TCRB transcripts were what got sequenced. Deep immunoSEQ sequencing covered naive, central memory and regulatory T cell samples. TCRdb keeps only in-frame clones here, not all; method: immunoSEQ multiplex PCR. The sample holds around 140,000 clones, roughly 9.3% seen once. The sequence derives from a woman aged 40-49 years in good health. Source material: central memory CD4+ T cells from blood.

CDR3 residues: CASSLASGGAVTGELFF. The CDR3 DNA follows: TGTGCCAGCAGCTTAGCTAGCGGGGGGGCGGTCACCGGGGAGCTGTTTTTT. This sequence joins TRBV7-2 and TRBJ2-2; 11 nucleotides match TRBD2. The length of the CDR3 is 17 residues. J lost 4 bases, V lost 0 bases, and 4 bases had no gene match. Germline V gene data show CDR1 as SGHTA and CDR2 as FQGNSA.